This T cell receptor beta chain was sequenced during a study of blood T cell repertoires in COVID-19. This clone is a singleton in its sample. Trimming took off 6 bases at V and 8 bases at J, with 26 bases between the two ends. The CDR3 runs to 17 residues. The germline V gene encodes CDR1 MRHNA and CDR2 SNTAGT. Clones were read by immunoSEQ multiplex PCR, and TCRdb kept only the in-frame ones, dropping some. The sample has just over 250,000 clones, 88% seen once. This receptor was identified in a man in his sixties who had recovered from COVID-19. Specimen: peripheral blood. J is TRBJ2-1 and V is TRBV6-4, with D possibly being TRBD2 (6 bases). In DNA form, the CDR3 reads TGTGCCAGCAGCCGAAACGGACCTACTACGGGAGTCCATGAGCAGTTCTTC. Residues: CASSRNGPTTGVHEQFF.